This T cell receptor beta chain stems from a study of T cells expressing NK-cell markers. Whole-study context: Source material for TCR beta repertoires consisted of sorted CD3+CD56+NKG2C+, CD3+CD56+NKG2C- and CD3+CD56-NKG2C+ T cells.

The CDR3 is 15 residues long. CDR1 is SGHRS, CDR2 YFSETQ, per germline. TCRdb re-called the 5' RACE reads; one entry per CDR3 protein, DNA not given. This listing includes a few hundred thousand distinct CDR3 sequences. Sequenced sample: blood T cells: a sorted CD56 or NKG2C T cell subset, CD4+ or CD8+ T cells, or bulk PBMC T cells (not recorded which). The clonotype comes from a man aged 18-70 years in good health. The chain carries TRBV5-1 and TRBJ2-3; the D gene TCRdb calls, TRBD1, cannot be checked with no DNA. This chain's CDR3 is CASSGGRSGTDTQYF.